This T cell receptor (beta chain) was captured by sequencing in a study of blood T cell repertoires in COVID-19. This CDR3 is 15 amino acids long. Per the germline V gene, CDR1 is MNHNY and CDR2 is SVGAGI (reference sequence). Trimming pared 0 bases from V and 3 bases from J, leaving 11 bases between. Repertoires were generated with immunoSEQ multiplex PCR, while TCRdb's copy carries only in-frame clones and drops some. The sample holds under 150,000 clones, 75% to 90% seen once. This clone has a single count. The origin of this receptor is a human donor in a cohort sampled during active COVID-19. Sequenced input: peripheral blood. The chain employs TRBV6-6 and TRBJ1-2; D unclear. The CDR3 DNA reads as TGTGCCAGCAGTTACTCATTGGAGGTGTACTATGGCTACACCTTC. It is translated as CASSYSLEVYYGYTF.